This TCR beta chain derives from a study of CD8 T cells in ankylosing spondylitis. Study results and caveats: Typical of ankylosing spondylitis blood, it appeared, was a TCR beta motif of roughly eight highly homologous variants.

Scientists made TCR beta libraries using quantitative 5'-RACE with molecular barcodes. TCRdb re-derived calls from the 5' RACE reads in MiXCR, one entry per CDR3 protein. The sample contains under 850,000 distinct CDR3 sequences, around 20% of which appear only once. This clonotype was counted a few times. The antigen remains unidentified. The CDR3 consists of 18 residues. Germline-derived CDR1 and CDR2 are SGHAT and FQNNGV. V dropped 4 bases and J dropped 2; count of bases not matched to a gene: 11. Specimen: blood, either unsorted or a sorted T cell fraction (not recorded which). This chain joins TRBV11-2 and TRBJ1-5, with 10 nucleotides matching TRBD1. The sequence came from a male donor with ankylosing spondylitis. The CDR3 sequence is CASSSGTGTGDRNQPQHF. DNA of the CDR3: TGTGCCAGCAGCTCAGGCACCGGGACAGGGGACCGCAATCAGCCCCAGCATTTT.